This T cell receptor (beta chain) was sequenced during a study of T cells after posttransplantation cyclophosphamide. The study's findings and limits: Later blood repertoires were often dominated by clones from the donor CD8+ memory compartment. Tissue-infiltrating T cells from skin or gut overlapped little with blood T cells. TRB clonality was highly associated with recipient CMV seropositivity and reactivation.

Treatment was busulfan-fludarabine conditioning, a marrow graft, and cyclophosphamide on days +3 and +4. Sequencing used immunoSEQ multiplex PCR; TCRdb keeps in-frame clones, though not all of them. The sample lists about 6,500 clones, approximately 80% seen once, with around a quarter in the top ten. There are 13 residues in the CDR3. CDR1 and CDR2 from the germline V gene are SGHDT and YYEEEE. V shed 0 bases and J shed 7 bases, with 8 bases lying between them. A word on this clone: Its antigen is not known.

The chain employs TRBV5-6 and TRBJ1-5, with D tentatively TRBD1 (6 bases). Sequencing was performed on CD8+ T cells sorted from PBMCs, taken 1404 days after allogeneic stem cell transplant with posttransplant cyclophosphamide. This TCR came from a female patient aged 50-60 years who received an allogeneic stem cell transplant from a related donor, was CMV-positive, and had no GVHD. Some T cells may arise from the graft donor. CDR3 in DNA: TGTGCCAGCAGCTTGGGGGGGGGCCAGCCCCAGCATTTT. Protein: CASSLGGGQPQHF.